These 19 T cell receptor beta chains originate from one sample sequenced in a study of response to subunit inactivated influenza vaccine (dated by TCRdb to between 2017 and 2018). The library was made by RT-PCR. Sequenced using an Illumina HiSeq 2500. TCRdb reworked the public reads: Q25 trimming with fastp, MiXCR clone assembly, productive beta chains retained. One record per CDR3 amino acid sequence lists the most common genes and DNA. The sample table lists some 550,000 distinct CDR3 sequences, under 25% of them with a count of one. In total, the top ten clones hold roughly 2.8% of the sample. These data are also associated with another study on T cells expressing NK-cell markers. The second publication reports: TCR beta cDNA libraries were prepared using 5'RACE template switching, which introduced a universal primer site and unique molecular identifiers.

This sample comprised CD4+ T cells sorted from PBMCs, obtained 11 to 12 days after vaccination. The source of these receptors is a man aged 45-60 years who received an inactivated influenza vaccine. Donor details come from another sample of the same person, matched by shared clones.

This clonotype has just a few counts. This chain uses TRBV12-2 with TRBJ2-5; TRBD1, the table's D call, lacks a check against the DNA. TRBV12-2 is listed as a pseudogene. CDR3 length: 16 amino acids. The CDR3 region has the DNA TGTGCAAGTGCTAACGGGACCTTGTGCCCTCAAGAGACCCAGTACTTC. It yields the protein CASANGTLCPQETQYF.

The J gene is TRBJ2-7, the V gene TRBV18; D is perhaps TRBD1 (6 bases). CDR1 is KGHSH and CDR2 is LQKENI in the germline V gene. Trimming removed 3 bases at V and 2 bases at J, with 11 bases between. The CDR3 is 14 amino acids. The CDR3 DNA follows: TGTGCCAGCTCACCGATCACAGGGACCTACGAGCAGTACTTC. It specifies CASSPITGTYEQYF. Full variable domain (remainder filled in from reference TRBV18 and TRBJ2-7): NAGVMQNPRHLVRRRGQEARLRCSPMKGHSHVYWYRQLPEEGLKFMVYLQKENIIDESGMPKERFSAEFPKEGPSILRIQQVVRGDSAAYFCASSPITGTYEQYFGPGTRLTVT.

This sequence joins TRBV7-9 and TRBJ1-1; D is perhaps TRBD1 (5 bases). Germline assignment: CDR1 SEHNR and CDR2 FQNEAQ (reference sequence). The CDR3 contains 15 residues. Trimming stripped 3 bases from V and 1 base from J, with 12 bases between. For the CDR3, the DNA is TGTGCCAGCAGCTTGACAGCCCTCCGGAACACTGAAGCTTTCTTT. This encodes CASSLTALRNTEAFF.

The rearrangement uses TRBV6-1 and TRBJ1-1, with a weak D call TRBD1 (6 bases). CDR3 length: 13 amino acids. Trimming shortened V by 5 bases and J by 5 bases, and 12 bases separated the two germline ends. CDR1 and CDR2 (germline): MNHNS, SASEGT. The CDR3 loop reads CASSRGGYTEAFF. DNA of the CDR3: TGTGCCAGCAGTCGAGGGGGGTATACTGAAGCTTTCTTT.

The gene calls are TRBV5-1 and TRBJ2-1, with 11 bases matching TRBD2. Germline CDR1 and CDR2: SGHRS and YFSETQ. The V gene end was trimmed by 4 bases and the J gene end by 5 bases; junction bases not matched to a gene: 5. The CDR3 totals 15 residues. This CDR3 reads CASSPEGLADNEQFF. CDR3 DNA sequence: TGCGCCAGCAGCCCCGAGGGACTAGCGGACAATGAGCAGTTCTTC.

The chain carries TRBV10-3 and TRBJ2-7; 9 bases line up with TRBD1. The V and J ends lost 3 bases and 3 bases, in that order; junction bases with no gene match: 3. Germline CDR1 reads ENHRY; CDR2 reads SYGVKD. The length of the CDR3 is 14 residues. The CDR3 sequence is CAISEMGQGYEQYF. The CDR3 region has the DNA TGTGCCATCAGTGAAATGGGACAGGGCTACGAGCAGTACTTC.

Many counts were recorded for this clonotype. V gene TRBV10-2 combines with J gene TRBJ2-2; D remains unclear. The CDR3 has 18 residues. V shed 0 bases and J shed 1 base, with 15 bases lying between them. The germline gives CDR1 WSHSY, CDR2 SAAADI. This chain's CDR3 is CASSESKLWELNTGELFF. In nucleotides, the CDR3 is TGCGCCAGCAGTGAGTCGAAGCTTTGGGAATTGAACACCGGGGAGCTGTTTTTT.

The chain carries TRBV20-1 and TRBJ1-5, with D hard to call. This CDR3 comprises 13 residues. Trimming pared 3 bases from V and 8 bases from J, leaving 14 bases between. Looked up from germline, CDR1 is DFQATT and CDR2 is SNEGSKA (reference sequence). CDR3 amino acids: CSASRTSGEPQHF. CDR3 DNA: TGCAGTGCTAGTAGGACGTCCGGGGAGCCCCAGCATTTT.

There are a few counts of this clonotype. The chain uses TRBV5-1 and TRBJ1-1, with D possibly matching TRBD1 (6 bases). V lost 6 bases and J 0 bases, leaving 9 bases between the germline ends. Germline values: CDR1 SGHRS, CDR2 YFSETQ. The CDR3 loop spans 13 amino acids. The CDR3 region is CASKGGMNTEAFF. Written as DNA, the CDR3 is TGCGCCAGCAAAGGGGGGATGAACACTGAAGCTTTCTTT.

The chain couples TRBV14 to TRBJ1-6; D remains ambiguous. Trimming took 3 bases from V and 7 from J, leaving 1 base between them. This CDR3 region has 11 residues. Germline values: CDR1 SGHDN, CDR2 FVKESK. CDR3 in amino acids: CASSHNSPLHF. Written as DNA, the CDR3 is TGTGCCAGCAGCCACAATTCACCCCTCCACTTT.

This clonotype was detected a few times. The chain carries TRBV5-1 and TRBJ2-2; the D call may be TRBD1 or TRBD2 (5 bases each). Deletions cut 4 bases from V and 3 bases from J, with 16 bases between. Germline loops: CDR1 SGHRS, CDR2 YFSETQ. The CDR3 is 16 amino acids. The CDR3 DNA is TGCGCCAGCAGCCCCGGGCGAGGGGCGTACACCGGGGAGCTGTTTTTT. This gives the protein CASSPGRGAYTGELFF.

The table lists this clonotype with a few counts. CDR3 loop: CSAREGQAHYEQYF. The CDR3 DNA reads as TGCAGTGCTAGAGAGGGACAGGCCCACTACGAGCAGTACTTC. V and J are TRBV20-1 and TRBJ2-7; 8 positions match TRBD1. V gave up 0 bases and J gave up 3 bases; unmatched junction bases: 4. CDR1 and CDR2 (germline): DFQATT, SNEGSKA (reference sequence). The CDR3 is 14 residues long.

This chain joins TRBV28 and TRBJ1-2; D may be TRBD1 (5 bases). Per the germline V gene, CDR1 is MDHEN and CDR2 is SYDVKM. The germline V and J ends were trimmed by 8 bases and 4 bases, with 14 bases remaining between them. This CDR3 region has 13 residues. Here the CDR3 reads CASQTRDGYGYTF. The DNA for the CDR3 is TGTGCCAGCCAGACCAGGGACGGCTATGGCTACACCTTC.

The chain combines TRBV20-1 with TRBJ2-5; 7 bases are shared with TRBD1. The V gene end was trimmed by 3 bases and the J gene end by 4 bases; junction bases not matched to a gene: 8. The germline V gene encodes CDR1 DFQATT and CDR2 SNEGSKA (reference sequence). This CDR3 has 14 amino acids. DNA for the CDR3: TGCAGTGCTAGTCAAGGGGGCGCGGGAGAGACCCAGTACTTC. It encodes CSASQGGAGETQYF.

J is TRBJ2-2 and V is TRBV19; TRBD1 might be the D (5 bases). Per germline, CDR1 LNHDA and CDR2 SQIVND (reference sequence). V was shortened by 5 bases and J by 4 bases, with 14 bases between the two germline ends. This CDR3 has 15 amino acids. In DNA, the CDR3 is TGTGCCAGTAGTGCCTCGACAGTCACCACCGGGGAGCTGTTTTTT. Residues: CASSASTVTTGELFF.

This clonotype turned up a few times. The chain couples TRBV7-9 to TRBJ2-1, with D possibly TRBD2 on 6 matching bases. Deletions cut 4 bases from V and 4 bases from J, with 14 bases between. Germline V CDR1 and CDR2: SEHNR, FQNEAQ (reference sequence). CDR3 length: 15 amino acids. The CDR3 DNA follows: TGTGCCAGCAGCTCATCGGTCGGGGGTTACAATGAGCAGTTCTTC. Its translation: CASSSSVGGYNEQFF.

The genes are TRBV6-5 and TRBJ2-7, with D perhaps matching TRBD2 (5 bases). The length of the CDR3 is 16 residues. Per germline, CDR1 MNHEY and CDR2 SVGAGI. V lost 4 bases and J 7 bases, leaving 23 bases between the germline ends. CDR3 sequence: CASSSTQRTGKWEQYF. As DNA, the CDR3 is TGTGCCAGCAGTTCCACTCAGCGAACGGGGAAGTGGGAGCAGTACTTC.

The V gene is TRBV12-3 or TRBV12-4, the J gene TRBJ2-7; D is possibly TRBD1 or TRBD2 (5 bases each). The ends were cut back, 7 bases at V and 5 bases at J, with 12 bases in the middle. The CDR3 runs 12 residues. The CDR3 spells CASTLGTHEQYF. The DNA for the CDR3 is TGTGCCAGCACCCTAGGGACCCACGAGCAGTACTTC.

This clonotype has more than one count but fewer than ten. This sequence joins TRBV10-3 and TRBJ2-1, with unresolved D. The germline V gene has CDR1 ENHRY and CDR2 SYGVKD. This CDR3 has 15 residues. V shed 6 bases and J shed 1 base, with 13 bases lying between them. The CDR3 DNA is TGTGCCATCAGCGGAAACTCGATTTCCTACAATGAGCAGTTCTTC. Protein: CAISGNSISYNEQFF.